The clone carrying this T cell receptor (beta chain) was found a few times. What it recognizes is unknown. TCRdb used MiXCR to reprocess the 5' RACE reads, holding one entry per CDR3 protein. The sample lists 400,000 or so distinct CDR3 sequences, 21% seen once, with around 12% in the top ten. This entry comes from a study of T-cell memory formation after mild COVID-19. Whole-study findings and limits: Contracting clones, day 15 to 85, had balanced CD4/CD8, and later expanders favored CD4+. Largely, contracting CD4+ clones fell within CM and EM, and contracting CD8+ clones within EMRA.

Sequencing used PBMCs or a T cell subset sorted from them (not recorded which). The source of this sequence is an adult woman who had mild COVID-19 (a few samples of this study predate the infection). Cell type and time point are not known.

The CDR3 region has the DNA TGTGCCAGCAGCTTCCGGGGGCTACAAGAGACCCAGTACTTC. It specifies CASSFRGLQETQYF. The chain employs TRBV7-2 and TRBJ2-5, with D possibly being TRBD1 or TRBD2 (6 bases each). Germline lookup yields CDR1 SGHTA and CDR2 FQGNSA. Trimming left V 3 bases short and J 2 bases short, with 10 bases between. This CDR3 contains 14 residues.